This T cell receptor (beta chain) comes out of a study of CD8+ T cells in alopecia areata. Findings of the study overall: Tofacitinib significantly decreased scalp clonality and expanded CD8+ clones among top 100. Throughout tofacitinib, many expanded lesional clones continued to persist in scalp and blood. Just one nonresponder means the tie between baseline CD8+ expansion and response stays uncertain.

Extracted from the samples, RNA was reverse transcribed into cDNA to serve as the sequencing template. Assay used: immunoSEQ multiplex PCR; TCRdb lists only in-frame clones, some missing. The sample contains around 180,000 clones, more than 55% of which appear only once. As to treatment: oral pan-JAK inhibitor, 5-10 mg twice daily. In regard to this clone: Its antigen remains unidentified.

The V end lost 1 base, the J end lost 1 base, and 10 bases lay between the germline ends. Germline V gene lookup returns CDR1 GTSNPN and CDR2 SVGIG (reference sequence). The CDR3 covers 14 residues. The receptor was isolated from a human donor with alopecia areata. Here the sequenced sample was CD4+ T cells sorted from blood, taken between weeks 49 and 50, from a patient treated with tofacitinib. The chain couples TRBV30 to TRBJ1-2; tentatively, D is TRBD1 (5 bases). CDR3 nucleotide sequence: TGTGCCTGGAGTGCCGGGACGATTAACTATGGCTACACCTTC. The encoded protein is CAWSAGTINYGYTF.